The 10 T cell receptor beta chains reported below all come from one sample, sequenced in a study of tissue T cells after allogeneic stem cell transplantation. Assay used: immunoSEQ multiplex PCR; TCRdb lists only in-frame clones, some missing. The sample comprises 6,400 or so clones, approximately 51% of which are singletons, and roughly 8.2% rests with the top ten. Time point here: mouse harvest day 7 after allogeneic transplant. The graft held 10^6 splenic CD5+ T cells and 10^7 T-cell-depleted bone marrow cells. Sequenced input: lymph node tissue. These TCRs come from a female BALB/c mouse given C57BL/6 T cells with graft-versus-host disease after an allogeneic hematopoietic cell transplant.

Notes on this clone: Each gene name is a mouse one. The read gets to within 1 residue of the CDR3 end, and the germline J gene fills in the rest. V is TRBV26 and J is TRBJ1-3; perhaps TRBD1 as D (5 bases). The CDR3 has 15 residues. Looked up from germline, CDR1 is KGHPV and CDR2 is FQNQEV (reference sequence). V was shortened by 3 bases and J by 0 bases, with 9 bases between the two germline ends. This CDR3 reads CASSLQANSGNTLYF. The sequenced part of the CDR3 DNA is TGTGCCAGCAGTCTACAGGCCAATTCTGGAAATACGCTCTAT.

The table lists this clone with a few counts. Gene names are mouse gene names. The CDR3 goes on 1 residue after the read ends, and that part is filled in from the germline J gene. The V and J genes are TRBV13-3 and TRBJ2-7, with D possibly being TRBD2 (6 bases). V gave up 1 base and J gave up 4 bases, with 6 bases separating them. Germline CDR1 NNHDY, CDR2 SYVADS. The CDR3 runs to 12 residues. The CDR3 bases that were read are TGTGCCAGCAGTGATACTGGGTATGAACAGTAC. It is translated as CASSDTGYEQY. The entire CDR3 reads CASSDTGYEQYF.

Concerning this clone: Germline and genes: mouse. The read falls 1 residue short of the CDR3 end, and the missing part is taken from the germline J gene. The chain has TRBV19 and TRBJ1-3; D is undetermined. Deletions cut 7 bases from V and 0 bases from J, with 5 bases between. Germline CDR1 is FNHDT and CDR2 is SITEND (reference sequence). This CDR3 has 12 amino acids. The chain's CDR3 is CASHNSGNTLYF. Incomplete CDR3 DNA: TGTGCCAGCCACAATTCTGGAAATACGCTCTAT.

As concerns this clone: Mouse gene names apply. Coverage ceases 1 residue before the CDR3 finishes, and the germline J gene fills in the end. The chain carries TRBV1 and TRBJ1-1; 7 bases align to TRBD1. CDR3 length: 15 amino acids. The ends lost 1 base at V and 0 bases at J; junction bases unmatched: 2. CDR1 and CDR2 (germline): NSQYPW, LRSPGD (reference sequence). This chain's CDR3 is CTCSAGQGANTEVFF. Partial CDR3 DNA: TGCACCTGCAGTGCAGGACAGGGTGCAAACACAGAAGTCTTC. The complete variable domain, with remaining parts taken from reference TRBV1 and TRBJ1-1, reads VTLLEQNPRWRLVPRGQAVNLRCILKNSQYPWMSWYQQDLQKQLQWLFTLRSPGDKEVKSLPGADYLATRVTDTELRLQVANMSQGRTLYCTCSAGQGANTEVFFGKGTRLTVV.

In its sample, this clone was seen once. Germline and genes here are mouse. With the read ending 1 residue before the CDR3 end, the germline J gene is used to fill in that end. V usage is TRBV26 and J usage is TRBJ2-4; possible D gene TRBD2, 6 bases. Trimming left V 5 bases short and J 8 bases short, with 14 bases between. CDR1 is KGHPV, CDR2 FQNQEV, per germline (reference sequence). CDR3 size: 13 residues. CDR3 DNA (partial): TGTGCCAGCAGTTCAGGGCTGGGGAGCACCTTGTAC. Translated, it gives CASSSGLGSTLY. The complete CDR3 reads CASSSGLGSTLYF.

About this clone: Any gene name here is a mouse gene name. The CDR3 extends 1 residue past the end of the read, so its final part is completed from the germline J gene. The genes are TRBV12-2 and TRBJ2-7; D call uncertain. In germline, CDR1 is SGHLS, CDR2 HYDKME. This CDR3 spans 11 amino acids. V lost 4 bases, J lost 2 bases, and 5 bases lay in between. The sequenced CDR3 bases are TGTGCCAGCTCCCCCGCCTATGAACAGTAC. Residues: CASSPAYEQY. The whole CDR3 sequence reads CASSPAYEQYF.

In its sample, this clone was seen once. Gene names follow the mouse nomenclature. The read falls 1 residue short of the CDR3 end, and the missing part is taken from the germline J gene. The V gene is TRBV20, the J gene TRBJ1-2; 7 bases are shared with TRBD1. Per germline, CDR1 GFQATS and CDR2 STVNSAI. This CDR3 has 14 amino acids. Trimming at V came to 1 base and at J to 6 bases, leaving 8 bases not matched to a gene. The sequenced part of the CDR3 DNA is TGTGGTGCTAGGGGGCCAGGGGGGGGGCCCGACTACACC. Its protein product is CGARGPGGGPDYT. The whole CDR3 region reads CGARGPGGGPDYTF.

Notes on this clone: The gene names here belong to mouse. Incomplete CDR3 DNA: TGTGCCAGCAGTCTGGGCAGGGGGGACACCGGGCAGCTCTAC. This codes for CASSLGRGDTGQLY. The CDR3, in full, reads CASSLGRGDTGQLYF. The chain recombines TRBV26 with TRBJ2-2; tentative D call: TRBD1 (7 bases). Read sequence stops 1 residue before the CDR3 end, and the germline J gene provides the missing end. Germline CDR1 is KGHPV and CDR2 is FQNQEV (reference sequence). The V and J ends lost 2 bases and 3 bases respectively, with 10 bases between them. The CDR3 runs to 15 residues.

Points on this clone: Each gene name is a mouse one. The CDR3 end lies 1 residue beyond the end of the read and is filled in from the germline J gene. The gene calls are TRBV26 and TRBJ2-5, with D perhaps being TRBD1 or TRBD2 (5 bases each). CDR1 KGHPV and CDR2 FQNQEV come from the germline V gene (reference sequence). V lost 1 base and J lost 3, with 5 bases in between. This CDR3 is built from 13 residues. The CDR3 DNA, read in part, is TGTGCCAGCAGTCTGTGGGGGCAAGACACCCAGTAC. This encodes CASSLWGQDTQY. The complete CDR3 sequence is CASSLWGQDTQYF. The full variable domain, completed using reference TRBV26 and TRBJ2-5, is NSKVIQTPRYLVKGQGQKAKMRCIPEKGHPVVFWYQQNKNNEFKFLINFQNQEVLQQIDMTEKRFSAECPSNSPCSLEIQSSEAGDSALYLCASSLWGQDTQYFGPGTRLLVL.

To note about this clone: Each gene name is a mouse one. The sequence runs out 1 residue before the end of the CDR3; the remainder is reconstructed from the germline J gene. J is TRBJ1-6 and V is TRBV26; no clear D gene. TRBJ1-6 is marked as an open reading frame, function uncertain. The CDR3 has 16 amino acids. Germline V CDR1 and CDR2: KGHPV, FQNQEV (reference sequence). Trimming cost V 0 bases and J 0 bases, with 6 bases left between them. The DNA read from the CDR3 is TGTGCCAGCAGTCTGTCCAGTCATTCCTATAATTCGCCCCTCTAC. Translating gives CASSLSSHSYNSPLY. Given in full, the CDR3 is CASSLSSHSYNSPLYF.